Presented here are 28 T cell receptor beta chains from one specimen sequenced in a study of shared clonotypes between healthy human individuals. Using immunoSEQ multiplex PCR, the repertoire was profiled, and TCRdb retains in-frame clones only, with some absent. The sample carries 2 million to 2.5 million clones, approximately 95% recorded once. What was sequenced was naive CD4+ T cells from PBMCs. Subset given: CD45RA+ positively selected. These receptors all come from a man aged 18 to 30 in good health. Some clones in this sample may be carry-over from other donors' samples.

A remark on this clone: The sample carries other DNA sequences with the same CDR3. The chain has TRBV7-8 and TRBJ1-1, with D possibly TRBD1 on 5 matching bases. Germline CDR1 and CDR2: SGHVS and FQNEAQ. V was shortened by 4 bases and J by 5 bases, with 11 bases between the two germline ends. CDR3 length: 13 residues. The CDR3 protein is CASSSQGGTEAFF. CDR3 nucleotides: TGTGCCAGCAGCTCGCAGGGAGGGACTGAAGCTTTCTTT.

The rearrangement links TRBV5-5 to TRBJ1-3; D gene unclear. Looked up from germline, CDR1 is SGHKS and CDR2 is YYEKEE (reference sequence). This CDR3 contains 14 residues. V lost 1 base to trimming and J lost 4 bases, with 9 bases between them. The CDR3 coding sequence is TGTGCCAGCAGCTTGACTCCCTTAGGAAACACCATATATTTT. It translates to CASSLTPLGNTIYF. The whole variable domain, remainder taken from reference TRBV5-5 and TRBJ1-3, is DAGVTQSPTHLIKTRGQQVTLRCSPISGHKSVSWYQQVLGQGPQFIFQYYEKEERGRGNFPDRFSARQFPNYSSELNVNALLLGDSALYLCASSLTPLGNTIYFGEGSWLTVV.

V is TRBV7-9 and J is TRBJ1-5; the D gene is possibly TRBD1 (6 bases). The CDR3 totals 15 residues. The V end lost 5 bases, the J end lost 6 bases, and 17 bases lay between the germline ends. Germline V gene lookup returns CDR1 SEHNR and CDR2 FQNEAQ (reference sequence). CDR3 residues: CASSLGSGGGQPQHF. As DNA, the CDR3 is TGTGCCAGCAGCCTTGGGTCGGGGGGCGGTCAGCCCCAGCATTTT.

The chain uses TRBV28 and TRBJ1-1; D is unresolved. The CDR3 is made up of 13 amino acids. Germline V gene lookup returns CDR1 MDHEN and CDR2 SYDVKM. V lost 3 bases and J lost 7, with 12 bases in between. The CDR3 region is CASSFDTLDEAFF. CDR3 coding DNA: TGTGCCAGCAGTTTCGACACTTTGGATGAAGCTTTCTTT.

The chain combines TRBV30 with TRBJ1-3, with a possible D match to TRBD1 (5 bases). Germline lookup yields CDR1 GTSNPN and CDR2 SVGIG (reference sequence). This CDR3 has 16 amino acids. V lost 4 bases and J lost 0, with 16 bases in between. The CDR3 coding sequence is TGTGCCTGGATCACCGCTGGAGGGGTCTCTGGAAACACCATATATTTT. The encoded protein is CAWITAGGVSGNTIYF. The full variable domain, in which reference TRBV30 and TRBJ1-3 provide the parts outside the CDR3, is SQTIHQWPATLVQPVGSPLSLECTVEGTSNPNLYWYRQAAGRGLQLLFYSVGIGQISSEVPQNLSASRPQDRQFILSSKKLLLSDSGFYLCAWITAGGVSGNTIYFGEGSWLTVV.

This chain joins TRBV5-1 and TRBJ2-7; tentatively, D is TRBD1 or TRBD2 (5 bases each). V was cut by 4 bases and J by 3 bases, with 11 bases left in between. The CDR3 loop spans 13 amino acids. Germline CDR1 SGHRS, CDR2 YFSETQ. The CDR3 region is CASSTGALYEQYF. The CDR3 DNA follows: TGCGCCAGCAGCACCGGGGCCCTCTACGAGCAGTACTTC.

The CDR3 here is CASRTRDFSSYNEQFF. DNA for the CDR3: TGTGCCAGCAGAACACGGGACTTTAGCTCCTACAATGAGCAGTTCTTC. The V call is TRBV27, the J call TRBJ2-1; tentative D call: TRBD2 (6 bases). The germline gives CDR1 MNHEY, CDR2 SMNVEV (reference sequence). The CDR3 is 16 residues long. V was clipped by 6 bases and J by 0 bases, with 15 bases between them.

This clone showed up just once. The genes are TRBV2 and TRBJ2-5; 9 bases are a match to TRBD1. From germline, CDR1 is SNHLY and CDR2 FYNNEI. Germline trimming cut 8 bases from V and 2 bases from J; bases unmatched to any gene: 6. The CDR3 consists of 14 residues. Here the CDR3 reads CASADRGGQETQYF. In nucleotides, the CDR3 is TGTGCCAGCGCGGACAGGGGAGGGCAAGAGACCCAGTACTTC. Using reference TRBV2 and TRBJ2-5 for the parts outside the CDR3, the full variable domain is EPEVTQTPSHQVTQMGQEVILRCVPISNHLYFYWYRQILGQKVEFLVSFYNNEISEKSEIFDDQFSVERPDGSNFTLKIRSTKLEDSAMYFCASADRGGQETQYFGPGTRLLVL.

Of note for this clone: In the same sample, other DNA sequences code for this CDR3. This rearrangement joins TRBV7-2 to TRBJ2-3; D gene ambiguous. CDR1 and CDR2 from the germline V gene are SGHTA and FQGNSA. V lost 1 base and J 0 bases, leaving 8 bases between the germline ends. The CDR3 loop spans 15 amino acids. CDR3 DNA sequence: TGTGCCAGCAGCTTAGTTGGCCCTAGCACAGATACGCAGTATTTT. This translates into CASSLVGPSTDTQYF.

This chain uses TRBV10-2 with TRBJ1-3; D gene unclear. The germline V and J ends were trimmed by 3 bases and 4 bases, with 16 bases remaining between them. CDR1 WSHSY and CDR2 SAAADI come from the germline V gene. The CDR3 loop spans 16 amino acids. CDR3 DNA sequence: TGCGCCAGCAGTGAACAAGGCCCTCGATTCGGAAACACCATATATTTT. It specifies CASSEQGPRFGNTIYF.

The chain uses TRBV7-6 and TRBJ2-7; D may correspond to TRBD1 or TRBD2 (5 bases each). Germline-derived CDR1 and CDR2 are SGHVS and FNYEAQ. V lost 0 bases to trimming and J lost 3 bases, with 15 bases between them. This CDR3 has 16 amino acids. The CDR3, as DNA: TGTGCCAGCAGCTTAGCTAATTGGGACGGAAACTACGAGCAGTACTTC. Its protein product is CASSLANWDGNYEQYF.

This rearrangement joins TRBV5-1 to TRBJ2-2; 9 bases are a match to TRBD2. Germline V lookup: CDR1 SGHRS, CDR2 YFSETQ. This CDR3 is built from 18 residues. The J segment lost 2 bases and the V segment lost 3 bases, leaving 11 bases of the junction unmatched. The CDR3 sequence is CASSSRPPSGVNTGELFF. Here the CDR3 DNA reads TGCGCCAGCAGCTCCCGACCTCCTAGCGGGGTTAACACCGGGGAGCTGTTTTTT.

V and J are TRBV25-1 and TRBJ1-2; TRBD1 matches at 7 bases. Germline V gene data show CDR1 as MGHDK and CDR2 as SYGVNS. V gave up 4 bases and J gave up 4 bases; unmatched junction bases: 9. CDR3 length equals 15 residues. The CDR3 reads CASSVPGQLFYGYTF. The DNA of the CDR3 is TGTGCCAGCAGTGTACCGGGACAGCTTTTCTATGGCTACACCTTC.

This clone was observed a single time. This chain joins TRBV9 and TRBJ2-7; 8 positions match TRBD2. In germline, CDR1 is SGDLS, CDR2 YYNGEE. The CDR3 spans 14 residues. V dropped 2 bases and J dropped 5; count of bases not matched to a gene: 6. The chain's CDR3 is CASSVTGGNDEQYF. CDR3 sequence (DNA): TGTGCCAGCAGCGTGACGGGAGGGAACGACGAGCAGTACTTC.

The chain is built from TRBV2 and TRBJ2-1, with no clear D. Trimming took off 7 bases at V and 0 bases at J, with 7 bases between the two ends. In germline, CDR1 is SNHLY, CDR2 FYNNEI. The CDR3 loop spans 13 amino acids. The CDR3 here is CASTRSSYNEQFF. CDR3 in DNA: TGTGCCAGCACTCGGAGCTCCTACAATGAGCAGTTCTTC.

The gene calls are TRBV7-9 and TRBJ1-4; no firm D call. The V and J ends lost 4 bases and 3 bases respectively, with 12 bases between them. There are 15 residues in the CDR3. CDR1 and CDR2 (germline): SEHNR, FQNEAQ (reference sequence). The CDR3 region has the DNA TGTGCCAGCAGCTCACCGGTGGGTGCTAATGAAAAACTGTTTTTT. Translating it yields CASSSPVGANEKLFF.

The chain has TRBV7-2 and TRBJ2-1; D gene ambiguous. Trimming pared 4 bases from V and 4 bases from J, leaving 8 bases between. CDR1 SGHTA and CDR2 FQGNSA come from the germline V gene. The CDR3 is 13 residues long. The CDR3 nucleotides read TGTGCCAGCAGCTCCACCCTTTACAATGAGCAGTTCTTC. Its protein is CASSSTLYNEQFF. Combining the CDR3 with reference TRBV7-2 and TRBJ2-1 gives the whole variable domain GAGVSQSPSNKVTEKGKDVELRCDPISGHTALYWYRQSLGQGLEFLIYFQGNSAPDKSGLPSDRFSAERTGGSVSTLTIQRTQQEDSAVYLCASSSTLYNEQFFGPGTRLTVL.

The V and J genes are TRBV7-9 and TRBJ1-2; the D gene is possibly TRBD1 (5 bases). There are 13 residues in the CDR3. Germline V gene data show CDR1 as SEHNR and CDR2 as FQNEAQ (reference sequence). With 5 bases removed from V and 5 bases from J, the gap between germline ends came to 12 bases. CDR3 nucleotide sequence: TGTGCCAGCAGCCAACCAGGGTTTTATGGCTACACCTTC. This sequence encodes CASSQPGFYGYTF.

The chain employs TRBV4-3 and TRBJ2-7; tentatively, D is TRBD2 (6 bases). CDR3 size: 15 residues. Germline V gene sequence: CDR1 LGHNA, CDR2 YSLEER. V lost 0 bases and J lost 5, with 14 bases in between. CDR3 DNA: TGCGCCAGCAGCCAAGAGAGGCAGGCGGGGCACGAGCAGTACTTC. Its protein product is CASSQERQAGHEQYF.

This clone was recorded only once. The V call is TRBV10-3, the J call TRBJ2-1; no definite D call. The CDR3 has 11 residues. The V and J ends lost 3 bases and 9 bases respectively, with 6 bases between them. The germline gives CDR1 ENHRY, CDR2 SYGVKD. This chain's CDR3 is CAISDRREQFF. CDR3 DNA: TGTGCCATCAGTGATCGGCGTGAGCAGTTCTTC.

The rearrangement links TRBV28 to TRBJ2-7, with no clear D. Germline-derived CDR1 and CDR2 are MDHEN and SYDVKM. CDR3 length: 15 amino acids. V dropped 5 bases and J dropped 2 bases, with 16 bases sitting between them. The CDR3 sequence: CASSQAQIGTYEQYF. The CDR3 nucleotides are TGTGCCAGCAGTCAAGCCCAGATCGGCACCTACGAGCAGTACTTC.

The CDR3: CASSLEILENYGYTF. CDR3 sequence (DNA): TGTGCCAGCAGCCTGGAGATACTCGAGAACTATGGCTACACCTTC. The genes are TRBV4-2 and TRBJ1-2; D is unresolved. The V and J ends lost 4 bases and 2 bases respectively, with 14 bases between them. Germline CDR1 is LGHNA and CDR2 is YNFKEQ. The CDR3 is 15 residues long.

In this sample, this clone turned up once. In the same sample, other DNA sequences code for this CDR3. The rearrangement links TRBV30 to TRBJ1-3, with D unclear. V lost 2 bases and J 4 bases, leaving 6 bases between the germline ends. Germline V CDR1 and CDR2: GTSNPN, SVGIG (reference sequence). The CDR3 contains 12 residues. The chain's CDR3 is CAWSRVGNTIYF. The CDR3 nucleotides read TGTGCCTGGAGTAGGGTAGGAAACACCATATATTTT.

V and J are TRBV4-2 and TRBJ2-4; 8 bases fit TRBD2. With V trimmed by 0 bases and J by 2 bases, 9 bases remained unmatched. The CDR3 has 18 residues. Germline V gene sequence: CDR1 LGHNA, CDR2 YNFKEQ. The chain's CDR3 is CASSQDLPSGGSKNIQYF. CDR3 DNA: TGTGCCAGCAGCCAAGATCTTCCGAGCGGGGGCTCCAAAAACATTCAGTACTTC.

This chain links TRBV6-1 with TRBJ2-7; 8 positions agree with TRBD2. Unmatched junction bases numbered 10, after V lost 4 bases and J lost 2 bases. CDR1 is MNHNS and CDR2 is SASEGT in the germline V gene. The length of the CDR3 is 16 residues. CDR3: CASSGVGREVPYEQYF. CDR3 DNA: TGTGCCAGCAGTGGGGTCGGGCGGGAGGTCCCCTACGAGCAGTACTTC.

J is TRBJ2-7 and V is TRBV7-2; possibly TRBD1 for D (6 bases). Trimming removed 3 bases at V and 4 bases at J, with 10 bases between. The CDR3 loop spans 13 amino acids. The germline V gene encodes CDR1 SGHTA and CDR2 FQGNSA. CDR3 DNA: TGTGCCAGCAGCTTGGACAGACAGTACGAGCAGTACTTC. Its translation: CASSLDRQYEQYF.

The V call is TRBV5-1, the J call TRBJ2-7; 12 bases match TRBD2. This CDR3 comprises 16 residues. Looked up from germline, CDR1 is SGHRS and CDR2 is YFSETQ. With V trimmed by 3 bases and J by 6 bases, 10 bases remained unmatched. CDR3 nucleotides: TGCGCCAGCAGCTCATCTAGCGGGAGGGCCCGAATCGAGCAGTACTTC. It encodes CASSSSSGRARIEQYF. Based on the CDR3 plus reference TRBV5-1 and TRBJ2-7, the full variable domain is KAGVTQTPRYLIKTRGQQVTLSCSPISGHRSVSWYQQTPGQGLQFLFEYFSETQRNKGNFPGRFSGRQFSNSRSEMNVSTLELGDSALYLCASSSSSGRARIEQYFGPGTRLTVT.

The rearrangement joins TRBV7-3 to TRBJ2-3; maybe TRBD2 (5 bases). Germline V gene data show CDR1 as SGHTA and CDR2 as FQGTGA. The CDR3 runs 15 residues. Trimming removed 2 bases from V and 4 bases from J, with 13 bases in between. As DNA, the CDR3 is TGTGCCAGCAGCTTAGGGCTAGCCCGCCCAGATACGCAGTATTTT. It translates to CASSLGLARPDTQYF. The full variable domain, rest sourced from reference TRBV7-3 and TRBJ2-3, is GAGVSQTPSNKVTEKGKYVELRCDPISGHTALYWYRQSLGQGPEFLIYFQGTGAADDSGLPNDRFFAVRPEGSVSTLKIQRTERGDSAVYLCASSLGLARPDTQYFGPGTRLTVL.